This T cell receptor (beta chain) was identified during a study of cytomegalovirus exposure and HLA in healthy donors. On the study more broadly: In a later analysis, the roughly 120 validation repertoires were reported to have used the same platform as the roughly 670 first-cohort repertoires.

Worth noting for this clone: Its specificity is unknown. An end of the junction does not agree with germline; a read error may underlie this.

Only in-frame clones appear in the TCRdb table, and some are missing; sequencing was by immunoSEQ multiplex PCR. The data show about 74,000 clones, with nearly 95% seen just once and under 2% held by the top ten. Study findings and constraints: Specificity for CMV antigens was confirmed in vitro for three of the CMV-associated chains. The study designated 160 or so TCR beta chains cytomegalovirus-associated.

The donors were part of the roughly 130-subject validation cohort, which stood apart from the 666-subject first cohort. The CDR3 contains 11 residues. Germline V CDR1 and CDR2: SEHNR, FQNEAQ (reference sequence). The chain links TRBV7-9 to TRBJ2-1; the D is unclear. The source of this sequence is a man aged 18-30 years in good health and CMV-seropositive. Material for sequencing was PBMCs. In DNA form, the CDR3 reads TGTGCCAGCAGCCCATACACTGAGCAGTTCTTC. It translates to CASSPYTEQFF.